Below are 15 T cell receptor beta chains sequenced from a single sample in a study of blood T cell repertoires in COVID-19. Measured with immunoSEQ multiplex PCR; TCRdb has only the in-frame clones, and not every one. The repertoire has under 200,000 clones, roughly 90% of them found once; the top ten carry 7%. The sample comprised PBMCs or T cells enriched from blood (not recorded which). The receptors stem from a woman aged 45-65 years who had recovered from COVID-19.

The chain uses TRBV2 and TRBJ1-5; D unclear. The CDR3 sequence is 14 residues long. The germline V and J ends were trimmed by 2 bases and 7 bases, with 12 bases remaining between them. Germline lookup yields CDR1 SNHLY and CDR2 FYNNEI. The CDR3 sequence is CASSEYLTNQPQHF. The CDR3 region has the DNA TGTGCCAGCAGTGAATACCTAACTAACCAGCCCCAGCATTTT.

CDR3 sequence reads: CASSEAHPEGFQETQYF. CDR3 DNA: TGTGCCAGCAGTGAGGCGCACCCCGAGGGATTCCAAGAGACCCAGTACTTC. The chain has TRBV2 and TRBJ2-5, with D possibly matching TRBD2 (5 bases). The ends were cut back, 3 bases at V and 1 base at J, with 18 bases in the middle. Looked up from germline, CDR1 is SNHLY and CDR2 is FYNNEI. The CDR3 consists of 17 residues.

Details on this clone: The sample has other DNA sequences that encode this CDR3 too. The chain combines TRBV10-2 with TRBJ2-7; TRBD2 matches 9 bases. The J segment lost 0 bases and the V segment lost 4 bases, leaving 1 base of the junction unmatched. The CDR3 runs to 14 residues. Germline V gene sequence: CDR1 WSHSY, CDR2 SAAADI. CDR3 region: CASSVTSGSYEQYF. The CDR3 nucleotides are TGCGCCAGCAGTGTGACTAGCGGCTCCTACGAGCAGTACTTC.

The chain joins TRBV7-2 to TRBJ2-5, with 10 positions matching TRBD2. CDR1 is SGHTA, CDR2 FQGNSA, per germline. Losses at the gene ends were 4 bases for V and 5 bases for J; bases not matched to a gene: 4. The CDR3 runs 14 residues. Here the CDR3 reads CASSSSGRGETQYF. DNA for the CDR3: TGTGCCAGCAGCTCTAGCGGGAGAGGGGAGACCCAGTACTTC.

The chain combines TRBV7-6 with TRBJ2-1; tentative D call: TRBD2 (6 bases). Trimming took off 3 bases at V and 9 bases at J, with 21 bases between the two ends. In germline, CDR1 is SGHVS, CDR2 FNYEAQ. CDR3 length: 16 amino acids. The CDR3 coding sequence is TGTGCCAGCAGCTTCCTAGCGCCCCTCGAGTATGGTGAGCAGTTCTTC. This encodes CASSFLAPLEYGEQFF.

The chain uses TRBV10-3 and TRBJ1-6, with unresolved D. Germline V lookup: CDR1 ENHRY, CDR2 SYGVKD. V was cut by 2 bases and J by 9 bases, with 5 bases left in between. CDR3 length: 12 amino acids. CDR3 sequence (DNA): TGTGCCATCAGTGAGGGGAGTTCACCCCTCCACTTT. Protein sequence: CAISEGSSPLHF.

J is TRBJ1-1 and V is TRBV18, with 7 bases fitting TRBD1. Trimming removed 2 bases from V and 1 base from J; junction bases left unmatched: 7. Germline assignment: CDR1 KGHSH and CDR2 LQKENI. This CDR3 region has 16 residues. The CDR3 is CASSPFLGTENTEAFF. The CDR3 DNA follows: TGTGCCAGCTCACCATTTTTAGGGACAGAGAACACTGAAGCTTTCTTT.

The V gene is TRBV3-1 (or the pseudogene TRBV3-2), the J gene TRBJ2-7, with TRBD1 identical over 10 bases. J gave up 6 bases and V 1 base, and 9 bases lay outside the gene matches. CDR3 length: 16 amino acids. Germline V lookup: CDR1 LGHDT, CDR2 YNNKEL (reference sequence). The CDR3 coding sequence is TGTGCCAGCAGCCAAGGAACCGGGACAGGGGTATCCGAGCAGTACTTC. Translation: CASSQGTGTGVSEQYF.

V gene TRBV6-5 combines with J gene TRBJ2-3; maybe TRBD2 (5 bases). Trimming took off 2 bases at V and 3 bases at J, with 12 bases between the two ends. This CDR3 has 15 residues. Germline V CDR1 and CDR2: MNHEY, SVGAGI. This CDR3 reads CASSYRAGETDTQYF. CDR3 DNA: TGTGCCAGCAGTTACAGGGCGGGTGAGACAGATACGCAGTATTTT.

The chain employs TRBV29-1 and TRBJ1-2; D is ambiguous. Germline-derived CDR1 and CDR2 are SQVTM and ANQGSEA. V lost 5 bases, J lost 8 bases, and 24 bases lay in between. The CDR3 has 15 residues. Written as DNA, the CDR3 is TGCAGCGTTTCCAGTGGAGCCGCCAAGGTTAGAGGCTACACCTTC. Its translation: CSVSSGAAKVRGYTF.

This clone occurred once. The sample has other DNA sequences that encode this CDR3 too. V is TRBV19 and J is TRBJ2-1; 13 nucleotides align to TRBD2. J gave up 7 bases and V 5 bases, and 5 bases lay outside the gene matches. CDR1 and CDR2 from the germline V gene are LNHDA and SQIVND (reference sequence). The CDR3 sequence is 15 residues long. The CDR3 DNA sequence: TGTGCCAGTAGTTTTGGGACTAGCGGGAATAATGAGCAGTTCTTC. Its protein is CASSFGTSGNNEQFF.

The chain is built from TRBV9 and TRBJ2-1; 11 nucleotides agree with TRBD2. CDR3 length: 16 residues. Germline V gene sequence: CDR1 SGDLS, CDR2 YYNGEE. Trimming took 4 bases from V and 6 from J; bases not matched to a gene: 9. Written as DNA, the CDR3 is TGTGCCAGCAGCACAATAGCGGGAGGGCACCCCAATGAGCAGTTCTTC. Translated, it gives CASSTIAGGHPNEQFF.

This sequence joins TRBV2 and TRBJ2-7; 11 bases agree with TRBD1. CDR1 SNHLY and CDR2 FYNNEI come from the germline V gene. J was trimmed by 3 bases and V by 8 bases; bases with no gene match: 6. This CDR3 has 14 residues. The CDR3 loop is CASGADRGLYEQYF. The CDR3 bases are TGTGCCAGCGGGGCGGACAGGGGGCTCTACGAGCAGTACTTC.

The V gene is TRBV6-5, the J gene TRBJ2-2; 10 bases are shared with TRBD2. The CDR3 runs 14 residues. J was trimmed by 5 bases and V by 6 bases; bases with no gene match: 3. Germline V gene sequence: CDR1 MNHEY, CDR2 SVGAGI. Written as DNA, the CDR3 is TGTGCCAGCAGCCCGGGACTAGCGACCGGGGAGCTGTTTTTT. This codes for CASSPGLATGELFF.

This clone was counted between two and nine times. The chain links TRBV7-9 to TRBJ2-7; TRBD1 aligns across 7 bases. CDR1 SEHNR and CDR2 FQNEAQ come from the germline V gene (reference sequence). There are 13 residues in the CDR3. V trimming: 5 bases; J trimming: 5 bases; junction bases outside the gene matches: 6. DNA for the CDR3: TGTGCCAGCAGCGAACGGACAGGCCACGAGCAGTACTTC. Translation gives CASSERTGHEQYF.